The next 6 T cell receptor beta chains were all read from a single sample in a study of identical twins. Via MiXCR, TCRdb re-called the 5' RACE reads, giving one row per CDR3 protein. The sample includes hundreds of thousands of distinct CDR3 sequences, roughly 7.2% seen only once; the top ten take roughly 1.5%. These data also featured in a second study, about yellow fever vaccine responses in identical twins.

The sequenced material came from PBMCs. The receptors come from a woman aged 18-30 years in good health.

The chain carries TRBV19 and TRBJ2-1, with 8 bases aligning to TRBD2. V lost 1 base to trimming and J lost 5 bases; unmatched junction nucleotides: 4. The CDR3 consists of 15 residues. CDR1 is LNHDA, CDR2 SQIVND, per germline (reference sequence). The CDR3 coding sequence is TGTGCCAGTAGTATAGTCCCGGGAGGGCACAATGAGCAGTTCTTC. Amino acids: CASSIVPGGHNEQFF.

This clonotype has just a few counts. V usage is TRBV2 and J usage is TRBJ1-2; 10 bases are a match to TRBD1. Germline loops: CDR1 SNHLY, CDR2 FYNNEI. CDR3 size: 13 residues. V was clipped by 8 bases and J by 5 bases; unmatched bases: 5. CDR3 region: CASRDRGLYGYTF. The CDR3 DNA sequence: TGTGCCAGCCGGGACAGGGGACTATATGGCTACACCTTC.

This sequence joins TRBV7-9 and TRBJ2-5; D is perhaps TRBD1 or TRBD2 (5 bases each). Per germline, CDR1 SEHNR and CDR2 FQNEAQ (reference sequence). This CDR3 is 14 amino acids long. V shed 6 bases and J shed 3 bases, with 14 bases lying between them. CDR3 in amino acids: CASRLRDDEETQYF. Here the CDR3 DNA reads TGTGCCAGCAGGCTCCGGGACGATGAAGAGACCCAGTACTTC.

As to this clonotype: At one boundary the junction diverges from the germline segment, which might be a read error. This chain uses TRBV20-1 with TRBJ2-7, with D possibly being TRBD2 (6 bases). Per the germline V gene, CDR1 is DFQATT and CDR2 is SNEGSKA (reference sequence). The CDR3 runs to 12 residues. CDR3 in DNA: TGCAGTGCTACGGGACTTGCCTACGAGCGGTACTTC. Protein sequence: CSATGLAYERYF.

The gene calls are TRBV12-5 and TRBJ2-5; 11 positions match TRBD2. Germline values: CDR1 LGHNT, CDR2 FRNRAP. The V and J ends lost 7 bases and 4 bases, in that order; junction bases with no gene match: 8. This CDR3 contains 15 residues. As DNA, the CDR3 is TGTGCTAGTGTTACTAGCGGGAGACTTCCAGAGACCCAGTACTTC. It yields the protein CASVTSGRLPETQYF. The full variable domain, in which reference TRBV12-5 and TRBJ2-5 provide the parts outside the CDR3, is DARVTQTPRHKVTEMGQEVTMRCQPILGHNTVFWYRQTMMQGLELLAYFRNRAPLDDSGMPKDRFSAEMPDATLATLKIQPSEPRDSAVYFCASVTSGRLPETQYFGPGTRLLVL.

As for this clonotype: With a much larger clone just one base away, this may be a read error. This rearrangement joins TRBV25-1 to TRBJ1-1; TRBD1 matches at 7 bases. The junction had 10 bases not matched to a gene; V was cut back by 7 bases and J by 2 bases. The germline gives CDR1 MGHDK, CDR2 SYGVNS. This CDR3 region has 15 residues. In nucleotides, the CDR3 is TGTGCCAGCACCACGGTCAGGGGGGTAAACACTGAAGCTTTCTTT. Its protein product is CASTTVRGVNTEAFF.